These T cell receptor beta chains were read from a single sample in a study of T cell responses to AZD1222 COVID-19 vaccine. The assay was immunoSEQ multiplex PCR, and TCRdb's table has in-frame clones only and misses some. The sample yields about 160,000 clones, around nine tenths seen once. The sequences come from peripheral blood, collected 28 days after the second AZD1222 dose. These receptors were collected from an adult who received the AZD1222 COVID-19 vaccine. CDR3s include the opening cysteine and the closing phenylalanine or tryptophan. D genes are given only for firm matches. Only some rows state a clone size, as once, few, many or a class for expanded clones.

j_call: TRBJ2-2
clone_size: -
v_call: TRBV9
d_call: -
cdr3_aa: CASNMENTGELFF
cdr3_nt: TGTGCCAGCAACATGGAGAACACCGGGGAGCTGTTTTTT

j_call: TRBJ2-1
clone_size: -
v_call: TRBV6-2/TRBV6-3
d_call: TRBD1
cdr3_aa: CASSKNTGGLYNEQFF
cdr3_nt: TGTGCCAGCAGTAAGAATACAGGGGGCCTCTACAATGAGCAGTTCTTC

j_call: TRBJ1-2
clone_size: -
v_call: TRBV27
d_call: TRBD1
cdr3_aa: CASSLGSLNRGNYGYTF
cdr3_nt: TGTGCCAGCAGTTTAGGGTCCCTCAACAGGGGAAACTATGGCTACACCTTC

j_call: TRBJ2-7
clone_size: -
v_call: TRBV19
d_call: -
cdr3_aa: CASSITGKEGAWYF
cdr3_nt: TGTGCCAGTAGTATAACAGGAAAAGAGGGAGCTTGGTACTTC

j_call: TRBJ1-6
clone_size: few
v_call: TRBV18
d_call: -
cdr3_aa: CASSRLPGDNSPLHF
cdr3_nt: TGTGCCAGCTCAAGGCTCCCGGGAGACAATTCACCCCTCCACTTT

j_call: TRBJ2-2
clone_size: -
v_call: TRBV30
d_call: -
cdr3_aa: CAWSFGTADTGELFF
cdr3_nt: TGTGCCTGGAGTTTCGGGACGGCCGACACCGGGGAGCTGTTTTTT

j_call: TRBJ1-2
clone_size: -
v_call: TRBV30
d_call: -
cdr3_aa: CAWSDKIGYTF
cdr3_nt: TGTGCCTGGAGCGATAAAATTGGCTACACCTTC

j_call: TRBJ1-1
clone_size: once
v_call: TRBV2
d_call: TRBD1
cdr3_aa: CASNTIPGQGFTF
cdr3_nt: TGTGCCAGCAATACCATACCGGGACAGGGGTTTACCTTT

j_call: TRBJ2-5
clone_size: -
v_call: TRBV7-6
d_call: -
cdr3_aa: CASRNRAGRQETQYF
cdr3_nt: TGTGCCAGCCGCAACCGGGCGGGGCGGCAAGAGACCCAGTACTTC

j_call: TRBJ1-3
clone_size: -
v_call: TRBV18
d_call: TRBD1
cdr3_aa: CASSEGQGKVLLGNTIYF
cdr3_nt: TGTGCCAGCTCCGAGGGACAGGGGAAGGTTCTTCTAGGAAACACCATATATTTT

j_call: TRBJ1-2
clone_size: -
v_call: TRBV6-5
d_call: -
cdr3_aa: CASKLTGNYGYTF
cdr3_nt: TGTGCCAGCAAACTTACAGGGAACTATGGCTACACCTTC

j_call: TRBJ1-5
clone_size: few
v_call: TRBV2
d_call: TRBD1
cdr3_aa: CASRGQSNQPQHF
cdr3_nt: TGTGCCAGCAGGGGACAGTCAAATCAGCCCCAGCATTTT

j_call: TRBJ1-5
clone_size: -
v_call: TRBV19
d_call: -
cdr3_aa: CASSQEIRQPQHF
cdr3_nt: TGTGCCAGTAGCCAAGAGATTAGGCAGCCCCAGCATTTT

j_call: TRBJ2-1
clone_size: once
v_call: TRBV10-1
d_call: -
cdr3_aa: CASSPGTSYNEQFF
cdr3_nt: TGCGCCAGCAGCCCGGGGACATCCTACAATGAGCAGTTCTTC

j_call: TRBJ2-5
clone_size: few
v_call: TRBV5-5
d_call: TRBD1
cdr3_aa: CASSLGDRDVETQYF
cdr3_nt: TGTGCCAGCAGCTTGGGGGACAGGGATGTGGAGACCCAGTACTTC

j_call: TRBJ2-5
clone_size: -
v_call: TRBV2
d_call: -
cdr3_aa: CASSEGAQGGIQYF
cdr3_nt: TGTGCCAGCAGCGAGGGGGCCCAAGGGGGGATCCAGTACTTC

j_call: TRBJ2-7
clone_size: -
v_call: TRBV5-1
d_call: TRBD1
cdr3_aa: CASSPPGQSSYEQYF
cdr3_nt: TGCGCCAGCAGCCCTCCGGGACAGAGCTCCTACGAGCAGTACTTC

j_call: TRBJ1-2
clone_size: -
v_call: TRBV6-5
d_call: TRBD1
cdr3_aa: CASSSWTGDYGYTF
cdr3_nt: TGTGCCAGCAGCTCCTGGACAGGGGACTATGGCTACACCTTC

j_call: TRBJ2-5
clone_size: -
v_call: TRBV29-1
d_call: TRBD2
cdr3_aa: CSVRTSGGETQYF
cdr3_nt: TGCAGCGTTCGGACTAGCGGGGGTGAGACCCAGTACTTC

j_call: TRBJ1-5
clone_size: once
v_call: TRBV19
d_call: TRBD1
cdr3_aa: CASTDRGRGNQPQHF
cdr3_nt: TGTGCCAGCACGGACAGGGGGCGAGGGAATCAGCCCCAGCATTTT

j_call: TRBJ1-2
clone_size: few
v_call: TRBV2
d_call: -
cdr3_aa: CASSARVGYTF
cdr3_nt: TGTGCCAGCAGTGCTCGAGTTGGCTACACCTTC

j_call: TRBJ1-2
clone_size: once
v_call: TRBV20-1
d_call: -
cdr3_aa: CSARRLDGYTF
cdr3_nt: TGCAGTGCCCGACGGTTGGATGGCTACACCTTC

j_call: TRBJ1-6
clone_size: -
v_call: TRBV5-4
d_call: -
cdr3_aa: CASSLAGDNSPLHF
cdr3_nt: TGTGCCAGCAGCTTGGCCGGGGATAATTCACCCCTCCACTTT

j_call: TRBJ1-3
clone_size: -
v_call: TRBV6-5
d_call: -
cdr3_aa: CASSYQSSGNTIYF
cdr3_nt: TGTGCCAGCAGTTACCAATCCTCTGGAAACACCATATATTTT

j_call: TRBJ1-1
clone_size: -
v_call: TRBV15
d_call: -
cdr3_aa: CATSRDRGASTEAFF
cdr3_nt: TGTGCCACCAGCAGAGATCGGGGAGCTTCCACTGAAGCTTTCTTT

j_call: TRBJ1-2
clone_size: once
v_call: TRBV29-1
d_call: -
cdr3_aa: CSVDNGEVQGGYTF
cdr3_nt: TGCAGCGTTGATAACGGGGAGGTCCAGGGTGGCTACACCTTC

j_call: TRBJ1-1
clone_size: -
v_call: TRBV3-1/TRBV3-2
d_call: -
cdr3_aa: CASARSSKNAEAFF
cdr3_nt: TGTGCCAGCGCGAGGAGCTCCAAGAACGCTGAAGCTTTCTTT

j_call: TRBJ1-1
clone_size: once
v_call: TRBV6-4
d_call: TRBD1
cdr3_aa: CASRSSGGTEAFF
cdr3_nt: TGTGCCAGCAGATCCTCAGGGGGGACTGAAGCTTTCTTT

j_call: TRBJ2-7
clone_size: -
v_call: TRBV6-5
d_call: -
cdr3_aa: CASRDISYEQYF
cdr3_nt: TGTGCCAGCAGGGATATCAGCTACGAGCAGTACTTC

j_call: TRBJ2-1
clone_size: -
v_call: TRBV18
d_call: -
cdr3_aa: CASSLTTGNEQFF
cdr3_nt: TGTGCCAGCTCACTCACGACTGGGAATGAGCAGTTCTTC

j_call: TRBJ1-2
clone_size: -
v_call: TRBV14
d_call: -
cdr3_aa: CASSQDGPGWSLNYGYTF
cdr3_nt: TGTGCCAGCAGCCAAGATGGTCCTGGCTGGAGCCTCAACTATGGCTACACCTTC

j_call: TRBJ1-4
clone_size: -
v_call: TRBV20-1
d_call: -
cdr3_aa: CSASLDATNEKLFF
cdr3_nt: TGCAGTGCTAGTTTGGATGCAACTAATGAAAAACTGTTTTTT

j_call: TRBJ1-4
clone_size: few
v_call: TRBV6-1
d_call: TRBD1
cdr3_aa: CASSEGAGGYEKLFF
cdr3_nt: TGTGCCAGCAGTGAAGGGGCAGGGGGGTATGAAAAACTGTTTTTT

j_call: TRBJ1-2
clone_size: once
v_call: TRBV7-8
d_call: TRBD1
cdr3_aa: CASSPGGGANYGYTF
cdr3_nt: TGTGCCAGCAGCCCAGGGGGGGGAGCTAACTATGGCTACACCTTC

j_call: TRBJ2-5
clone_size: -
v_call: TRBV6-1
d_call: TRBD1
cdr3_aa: CASSEGTGRVQYF
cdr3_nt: TGTGCCAGCAGCGAAGGGACAGGGAGGGTCCAGTACTTC

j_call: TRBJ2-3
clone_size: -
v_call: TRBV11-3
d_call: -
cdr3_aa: CASSLVVGGRTDTQYF
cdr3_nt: TGTGCCAGCAGCTTAGTTGTGGGGGGCCGGACAGATACGCAGTATTTT

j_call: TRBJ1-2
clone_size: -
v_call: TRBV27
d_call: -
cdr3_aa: CASSPSWGKKGGYTF
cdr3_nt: TGTGCCAGCAGTCCCTCCTGGGGAAAAAAGGGCGGCTACACCTTC

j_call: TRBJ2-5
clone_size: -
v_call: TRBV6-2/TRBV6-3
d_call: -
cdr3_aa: CASSHGDIQETQYF
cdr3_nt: TGTGCCAGCAGTCACGGGGACATCCAAGAGACCCAGTACTTC

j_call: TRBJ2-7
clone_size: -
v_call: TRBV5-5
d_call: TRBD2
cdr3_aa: CASSLSSGGISYEQYF
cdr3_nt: TGTGCCAGCAGCTTATCTAGCGGGGGTATCTCCTACGAGCAGTACTTC

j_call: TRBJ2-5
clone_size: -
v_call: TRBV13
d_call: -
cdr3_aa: CASSLFADTQETQYF
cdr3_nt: TGTGCCAGCAGCTTATTTGCGGATACCCAAGAGACCCAGTACTTC

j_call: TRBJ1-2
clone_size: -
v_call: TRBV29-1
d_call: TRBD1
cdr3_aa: CSVASGTDYGYTF
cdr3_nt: TGCAGCGTTGCGTCCGGGACAGACTATGGCTACACCTTC

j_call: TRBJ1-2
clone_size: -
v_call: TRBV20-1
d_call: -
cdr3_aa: CSARESWGYTF
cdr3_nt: TGCAGTGCTAGGGAGTCTTGGGGCTACACCTTC

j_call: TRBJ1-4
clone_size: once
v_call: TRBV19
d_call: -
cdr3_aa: CASNPGGTNEKLFF
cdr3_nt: TGTGCCAGTAACCCGGGGGGGACTAATGAAAAACTGTTTTTT

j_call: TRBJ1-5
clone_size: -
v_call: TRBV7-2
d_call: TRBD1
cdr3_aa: CASRSGGTGSGGNQPQHF
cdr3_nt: TGTGCCAGCAGAAGCGGGGGGACAGGGTCCGGAGGCAATCAGCCCCAGCATTTT

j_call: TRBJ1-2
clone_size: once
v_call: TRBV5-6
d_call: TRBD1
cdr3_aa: CASSQGAPGYTF
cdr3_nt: TGTGCCAGCAGCCAGGGGGCTCCAGGCTACACCTTC

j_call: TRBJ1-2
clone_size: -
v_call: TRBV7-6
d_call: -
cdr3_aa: CASSTKDKLIF
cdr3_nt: TGTGCCAGCAGCACTAAGGATAAGCTTATCTTC